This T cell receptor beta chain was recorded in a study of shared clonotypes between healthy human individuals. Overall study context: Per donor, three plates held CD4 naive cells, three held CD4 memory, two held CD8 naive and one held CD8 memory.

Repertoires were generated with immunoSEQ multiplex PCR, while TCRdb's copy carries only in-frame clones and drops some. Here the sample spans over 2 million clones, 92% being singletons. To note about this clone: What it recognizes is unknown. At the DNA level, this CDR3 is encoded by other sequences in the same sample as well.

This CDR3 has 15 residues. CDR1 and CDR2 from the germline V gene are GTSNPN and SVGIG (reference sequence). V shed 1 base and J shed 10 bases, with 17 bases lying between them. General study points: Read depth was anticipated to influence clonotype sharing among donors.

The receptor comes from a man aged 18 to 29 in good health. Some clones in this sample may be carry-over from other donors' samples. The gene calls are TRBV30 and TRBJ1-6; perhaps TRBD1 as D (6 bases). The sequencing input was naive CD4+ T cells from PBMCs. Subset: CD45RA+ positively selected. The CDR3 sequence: CAWSGLVQGGSPLHF. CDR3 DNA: TGTGCCTGGAGTGGATTGGTACAAGGGGGATCACCCCTCCACTTT.